The entry that follows covers one T cell receptor (beta chain) sequence. What it binds is not known. This record belongs to a study of shared clonotypes between healthy human individuals. An approximately 220 ng quantity of DNA, tens of thousands of T cell genomes, went into the sorted-subset replicate PCRs. Only in-frame clones appear in the TCRdb table, and some are missing; sequencing was by immunoSEQ multiplex PCR. The sample has about 980,000 clones, about three quarters seen once. The CDR3 is made up of 15 amino acids. Germline V gives CDR1 SNHLY, CDR2 FYNNEI. The V and J ends lost 7 bases and 1 base, in that order; junction bases with no gene match: 2. Study results and limitations: Between a handful of donors, naive CD4 clonotypes were shared at a level of around 4.8%. Having only a few donors restricted how much genetic and exposure-history diversity was captured. Memory subsets generally showed lower estimated richness than naive subsets.

The source is a man aged 18 to 29 in good health. Sequencing was carried out using memory CD4+ T cells sorted from blood. Subset defined: CD45RA-negative fraction. This rearrangement joins TRBV2 to TRBJ1-6, with 9 positions matching TRBD1. The DNA for the CDR3 is TGTGCCAGCATCGGGACAGGGTCCTATAATTCACCCCTCCACTTT. It encodes CASIGTGSYNSPLHF.